The sequence of this T cell receptor beta chain was determined in a study of immune evolution from preneoplasia to lung adenocarcinoma. On the study more broadly: HLA loss of heterozygosity: about 7% AIS, about 14% MIA, 30% to 35% ADC, none AAH. Study results and caveats: Later-stage lesions appeared to have more T cells, more diversity, less clonality. Top clone share appeared to fall from AAH through AIS, MIA, adenocarcinoma.

Each case's diagnosis was confirmed by two pathologists on H&E. CDR3 length equals 14 residues. With 4 bases clipped from V and 5 bases from J, the junction kept 8 bases outside the gene matches. Germline CDR1 and CDR2: SGHRS and YFSETQ. Sequencing used immunoSEQ multiplex PCR; TCRdb keeps in-frame clones, though not all of them. The sample records about 1,600 clones, around 20% being singletons. The table lists this clone with a few counts. Antigen unknown. Sample: FFPE invasive lung adenocarcinoma tissue. The chain combines TRBV5-1 with TRBJ2-5, with 7 bases matching TRBD1. The sequence was obtained from a person aged 50-69 years with lung adenocarcinoma. In DNA form, the CDR3 reads TGCGCCAGCAGCCGTGGGACAGTCGGGGAGACCCAGTACTTC. It is translated as CASSRGTVGETQYF. The full variable domain, its missing parts supplied by reference TRBV5-1 and TRBJ2-5, is KAGVTQTPRYLIKTRGQQVTLSCSPISGHRSVSWYQQTPGQGLQFLFEYFSETQRNKGNFPGRFSGRQFSNSRSEMNVSTLELGDSALYLCASSRGTVGETQYFGPGTRLLVL.